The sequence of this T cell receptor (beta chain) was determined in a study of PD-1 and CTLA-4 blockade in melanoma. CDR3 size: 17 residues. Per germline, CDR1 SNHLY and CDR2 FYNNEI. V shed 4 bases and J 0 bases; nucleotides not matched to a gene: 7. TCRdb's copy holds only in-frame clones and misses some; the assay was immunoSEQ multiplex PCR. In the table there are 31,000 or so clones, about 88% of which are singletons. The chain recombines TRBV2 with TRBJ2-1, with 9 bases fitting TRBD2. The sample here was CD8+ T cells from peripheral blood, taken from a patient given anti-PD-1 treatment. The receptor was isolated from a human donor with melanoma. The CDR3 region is CASSGGTSRSSYNEQFF. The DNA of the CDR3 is TGTGCCAGCAGTGGAGGGACTAGCCGGAGCTCCTACAATGAGCAGTTCTTC.